Sequencing of this T cell receptor (beta chain) was carried out in a study of Tregs in tolerant kidney transplant recipients. Study-level background: Recipient cells were told from donor cells by antibody staining.

The germline V gene encodes CDR1 SGHRS and CDR2 YFSETQ. The CDR3 sequence is 13 residues long. V was shortened by 3 bases and J by 6 bases, with 11 bases between the two germline ends. Study-wide results and limits: Findings come from small patient numbers and require larger validation.

Note on this clone: What it recognizes is unknown.

Assay: immunoSEQ multiplex PCR; the TCRdb copy retains only in-frame clones and omits some. This sample has 25,000 to 35,000 clones, with approximately 83% found just once. The receptor was isolated from a human donor in good health. Sequencing was carried out using Tregs from blood cultured with allogeneic cells. The chain links TRBV5-1 to TRBJ2-3; D tentatively reads TRBD1 or TRBD2 (6 bases each). CDR3 nucleotide sequence: TGCGCCAGCAGCTCGGGGGCGGGGGATACGCAGTATTTT. Protein sequence: CASSSGAGDTQYF. Full variable domain (remainder filled in from reference TRBV5-1 and TRBJ2-3): KAGVTQTPRYLIKTRGQQVTLSCSPISGHRSVSWYQQTPGQGLQFLFEYFSETQRNKGNFPGRFSGRQFSNSRSEMNVSTLELGDSALYLCASSSGAGDTQYFGPGTRLTVL.